Shown below are 27 T cell receptor beta chains from a single sample sequenced in a study of OX40 agonist ivuxolimab in advanced cancers. Clones were read by immunoSEQ multiplex PCR, and TCRdb kept only the in-frame ones, dropping some. The sample lists 77,000 or so clones, about nine tenths occurring once. Material: CD4+ or CD8+ T cells sorted from blood, obtained in a trial of the OX40 agonist ivuxolimab. Receptors originate from an adult with an advanced solid tumor such as melanoma, head and neck, liver or kidney cancer.

This chain uses TRBV6-5 with TRBJ1-2, with D uncertain. V was trimmed by 6 bases and J by 4 bases, leaving 9 bases between them. The CDR3 has 12 residues. From germline, CDR1 is MNHEY and CDR2 SVGAGI. The CDR3 bases are TGTGCCAGCAGGCTCGGCAGCTATGGCTACACCTTC. Translated: CASRLGSYGYTF.

The chain uses TRBV28 and TRBJ1-2; 8 nucleotides agree with TRBD1. Trimming removed 10 bases from V and 5 bases from J; junction bases left unmatched: 9. The CDR3 spans 13 residues. Germline CDR1 reads MDHEN; CDR2 reads SYDVKM. The CDR3 loop reads CATGNRGGYGYTF. CDR3 sequence (DNA): TGTGCCACCGGAAACAGGGGGGGTTATGGCTACACCTTC.

The chain is built from TRBV4-1 and TRBJ1-5; 7 bases agree with TRBD1. Germline CDR1 and CDR2: MGHRA and YSYEKL. The CDR3 totals 19 residues. Unmatched junction bases numbered 11, after V lost 0 bases and J lost 0 bases. The CDR3 coding sequence is TGCGCCAGCAGCCAAGAGGACCCCAGGGACAGACCTAGCAATCAGCCCCAGCATTTT. Amino acids: CASSQEDPRDRPSNQPQHF.

CDR3 bases: TGTGCCAGCAGAGCTACCGGGACTGGGTCCTACAATGAGCAGTTCTTC. This encodes CASRATGTGSYNEQFF. The chain employs TRBV2 and TRBJ2-1; D is possibly TRBD2 (6 bases). Germline V gives CDR1 SNHLY, CDR2 FYNNEI. V was cut by 6 bases and J by 1 base, with 16 bases left in between. CDR3 length: 16 amino acids.

This chain joins TRBV14 and TRBJ2-7; weak D call: TRBD1 (6 bases). Germline values: CDR1 SGHDN, CDR2 FVKESK. Trimming removed 1 base from V and 2 bases from J, with 12 bases in between. The CDR3 spans 15 residues. The CDR3 DNA is TGTGCCAGCAGCCAAGGACAGGCGCTCACCTACGAGCAGTACTTC. Translating it yields CASSQGQALTYEQYF.

The chain uses TRBV28 and TRBJ1-4; 7 bases line up with TRBD1. Germline lookup yields CDR1 MDHEN and CDR2 SYDVKM. The CDR3 extends over 14 amino acids. V gave up 4 bases and J gave up 10 bases; unmatched junction bases: 9. The CDR3 coding sequence is TGTGCCAGCAGTTCGGCCGGGACAGAAGGAAAACTGTTTTTT. Translating gives CASSSAGTEGKLFF.

The chain has TRBV7-9 and TRBJ2-5; 7 bases are a match to TRBD1. The V segment lost 1 base and the J segment 5 bases; nucleotides outside the gene matches: 7. The CDR3 consists of 15 residues. Germline V gene sequence: CDR1 SEHNR, CDR2 FQNEAQ (reference sequence). The DNA of the CDR3 is TGTGCCAGCAGCTTAGAGGGACAGCAAACGGAGACCCAGTACTTC. As protein: CASSLEGQQTETQYF. Combining the CDR3 with reference TRBV7-9 and TRBJ2-5 gives the whole variable domain DTGVSQNPRHKITKRGQNVTFRCDPISEHNRLYWYRQTLGQGPEFLTYFQNEAQLEKSRLLSDRFSAERPKGSFSTLEIQRTEQGDSAMYLCASSLEGQQTETQYFGPGTRLLVL.

The chain recombines TRBV30 with TRBJ2-1; D gene ambiguous. In germline, CDR1 is GTSNPN, CDR2 SVGIG (reference sequence). This CDR3 region has 13 residues. Deletions cut 0 bases from V and 3 bases from J, with 6 bases between. The CDR3 nucleotides are TGTGCCTGGAGTGTAATCGACTACAATGAGCAGTTCTTC. It encodes CAWSVIDYNEQFF.

V gene TRBV5-8 combines with J gene TRBJ2-7; D assignment may be TRBD1 or TRBD2 (5 bases each). Between the trimmed V and J ends, which lost 4 bases and 7 bases, there was a span of 12 bases. The length of the CDR3 is 12 residues. Germline V lookup: CDR1 SGHTS, CDR2 YDEGEE. CDR3 region: CASSRGTAEQYF. The CDR3, as DNA: TGTGCCAGCAGCCGAGGGACCGCGGAGCAGTACTTC. The complete variable domain, with remaining parts taken from reference TRBV5-8 and TRBJ2-7, reads EAGVTQSPTHLIKTRGQQATLRCSPISGHTSVYWYQQALGLGLQFLLWYDEGEERNRGNFPPRFSGRQFPNYSSELNVNALELEDSALYLCASSRGTAEQYFGPGTRLTVT.

This rearrangement joins TRBV29-1 to TRBJ2-7; 8 bases match TRBD2. The CDR3 covers 13 residues. J was trimmed by 10 bases and V by 4 bases; bases with no gene match: 12. Germline-derived CDR1 and CDR2 are SQVTM and ANQGSEA. The CDR3 nucleotides read TGCAGCGTTGGAGGGTCGGGAGGGACGGCTCAGTACTTC. Translating it yields CSVGGSGGTAQYF.

This sequence joins TRBV30 and TRBJ2-7, with 9 bases identical to TRBD2. This CDR3 is 14 amino acids long. Germline V CDR1 and CDR2: GTSNPN, SVGIG (reference sequence). With V trimmed by 3 bases and J by 3 bases, 6 bases remained unmatched. The CDR3 sequence is CAWSTGTSFYEQYF. The CDR3 nucleotides read TGTGCCTGGAGCACCGGGACTAGCTTCTACGAGCAGTACTTC.

The rearrangement links TRBV28 to TRBJ2-4; TRBD2 might be the D (5 bases). The CDR3 extends over 16 amino acids. Trimming shortened V by 5 bases and J by 0 bases, and 14 bases separated the two germline ends. CDR1 MDHEN and CDR2 SYDVKM come from the germline V gene. The CDR3 here is CASSTATILAKNIQYF. Here the CDR3 DNA reads TGTGCCAGCAGTACCGCGACTATCTTAGCCAAAAACATTCAGTACTTC.

The J gene is TRBJ2-7, the V gene TRBV7-2; no definite D call. This CDR3 region has 14 residues. CDR1 and CDR2 (germline): SGHTA, FQGNSA. The germline V and J ends were trimmed by 5 bases and 0 bases, with 11 bases remaining between them. The CDR3: CASSPRRSSYEQYF. CDR3 in DNA: TGTGCCAGCAGCCCCAGACGGAGCTCCTACGAGCAGTACTTC. Filled out from reference TRBV7-2 and TRBJ2-7, the complete variable domain reads GAGVSQSPSNKVTEKGKDVELRCDPISGHTALYWYRQSLGQGLEFLIYFQGNSAPDKSGLPSDRFSAERTGGSVSTLTIQRTQQEDSAVYLCASSPRRSSYEQYFGPGTRLTVT.

V and J are TRBV5-1 and TRBJ2-6; a possible D gene is TRBD1 (6 bases). Per germline, CDR1 SGHRS and CDR2 YFSETQ. The CDR3 spans 17 residues. The V gene lost 6 bases and the J gene lost 0 bases, with 16 bases spanning the gap. CDR3 sequence: CASTTGQFVSGANVLTF. The CDR3 DNA is TGCGCCAGCACCACAGGACAGTTCGTCTCTGGGGCCAACGTCCTGACTTTC.

The CDR3 region has the DNA TGTGCCAGCAGCGGTCCCCCAACAGGCACTGAAGCTTTCTTT. It is translated as CASSGPPTGTEAFF. The gene calls are TRBV6-5 and TRBJ1-1; tentative D call: TRBD1 (5 bases). The V end was cut by 6 bases, the J end by 4 bases, with 15 bases between. The CDR3 runs 14 residues. In germline, CDR1 is MNHEY, CDR2 SVGAGI.

This clone showed up just a few times. The V call is TRBV6-1, the J call TRBJ2-1; TRBD1 is a possible D gene (7 bases). The CDR3 totals 14 residues. V gave up 3 bases and J gave up 13 bases, with 19 bases separating them. Germline V CDR1 and CDR2: MNHNS, SASEGT. CDR3 DNA sequence: TGTGCCAGCAGTGACCACCTTACAGGGGCGGGACAGTTCTTC. It is translated as CASSDHLTGAGQFF.

Comments on this clone: At the DNA level, this CDR3 is encoded by other sequences in the same sample as well. The chain couples TRBV9 to TRBJ2-3; D is uncertain. CDR3 length: 14 amino acids. V gave up 0 bases and J gave up 6 bases, with 11 bases separating them. CDR1 and CDR2 from the germline V gene are SGDLS and YYNGEE. CDR3: CASSVASSTDTQYF. CDR3 coding DNA: TGTGCCAGCAGCGTAGCGAGTAGTACGGATACGCAGTATTTT.

As for this clone: The germline gene is not matched at one end of the junction; a read error may be the cause. The V and J genes are TRBV29-1 and TRBJ2-7; TRBD1 aligns across 8 bases. The CDR3 totals 11 residues. Germline V CDR1 and CDR2: SQVTM, ANQGSEA. The CDR3 bases are TGCAGCGTGGAAGACAGGGGAAAGCAGTACTTC. Encoded protein: CSVEDRGKQYF.

The chain carries TRBV5-5 and TRBJ1-5; D is unclear. V was clipped by 2 bases and J by 0 bases, with 12 bases between them. The germline CDR1 and CDR2 sequences are SGHKS and YYEKEE (reference sequence). The CDR3 runs to 16 residues. CDR3 in DNA: TGTGCCAGCAGCTTTCTTGCTCAACATAGCAATCAGCCCCAGCATTTT. Protein sequence: CASSFLAQHSNQPQHF.

The chain links TRBV27 to TRBJ2-1; weak D call: TRBD2 (5 bases). Deletions cut 7 bases from V and 0 bases from J, with 10 bases between. The CDR3 runs 14 residues. Looked up from germline, CDR1 is MNHEY and CDR2 is SMNVEV (reference sequence). The chain's CDR3 is CASTPRDSYNEQFF. The CDR3 nucleotides read TGTGCCAGCACCCCCCGGGACTCCTACAATGAGCAGTTCTTC.

In this sample, this clone turned up once. This chain connects TRBV27 to TRBJ2-1, with no clear D. Germline CDR1 MNHEY, CDR2 SMNVEV (reference sequence). CDR3 length: 15 amino acids. Trimming removed 2 bases at V and 5 bases at J, with 13 bases between. CDR3 in amino acids: CASSLSSTINNEQFF. The CDR3, as DNA: TGTGCCAGCAGTTTAAGCAGCACTATTAACAATGAGCAGTTCTTC.

The rearrangement joins TRBV9 to TRBJ1-1; tentatively, D is TRBD1 (5 bases). V was cut by 3 bases and J by 1 base, with 13 bases left in between. CDR1 and CDR2 (germline): SGDLS, YYNGEE. This CDR3 region has 15 residues. CDR3 sequence reads: CASSAAGSRNTEAFF. The CDR3, as DNA: TGTGCCAGCAGCGCAGCAGGGAGTAGGAACACTGAAGCTTTCTTT.

This chain connects TRBV7-3 to TRBJ1-2, with D possibly TRBD1 on 6 matching bases. This CDR3 spans 15 amino acids. V was cut by 5 bases and J by 3 bases, with 16 bases left in between. CDR1 and CDR2 (germline): SGHTA, FQGTGA. The CDR3 nucleotides are TGTGCCAGCAGCCCTTCGGCTGGGGGCTACTATGGCTACACCTTC. Residues: CASSPSAGGYYGYTF.

The rearrangement links TRBV5-1 to TRBJ2-2; tentatively, D is TRBD2 (5 bases). V shed 0 bases and J shed 3 bases, with 12 bases lying between them. Germline V gives CDR1 SGHRS, CDR2 YFSETQ. This CDR3 has 16 residues. The CDR3: CASSLAPSADTGELFF. The CDR3 DNA sequence: TGCGCCAGCAGCTTGGCCCCCTCAGCGGACACCGGGGAGCTGTTTTTT. Variable domain in full (rest from reference TRBV5-1 and TRBJ2-2): KAGVTQTPRYLIKTRGQQVTLSCSPISGHRSVSWYQQTPGQGLQFLFEYFSETQRNKGNFPGRFSGRQFSNSRSEMNVSTLELGDSALYLCASSLAPSADTGELFFGEGSRLTVL.

The rearrangement uses TRBV28 and TRBJ2-1; a possible D gene is TRBD1 (5 bases). The CDR3 is 14 amino acids. The germline V and J ends were trimmed by 3 bases and 10 bases, with 16 bases remaining between them. Looked up from germline, CDR1 is MDHEN and CDR2 is SYDVKM. The chain's CDR3 is CASSFQGTRLEQFF. The CDR3 nucleotides are TGTGCCAGCAGTTTTCAGGGTACGCGTCTGGAGCAGTTCTTC.

V is TRBV6-1 and J is TRBJ2-3, with D possibly being TRBD1 or TRBD2 (5 bases each). V gave up 10 bases and J gave up 1 base, with 15 bases separating them. Looked up from germline, CDR1 is MNHNS and CDR2 is SASEGT. The CDR3 spans 14 residues. The CDR3 loop reads CATTRGGGTDTQYF. The CDR3, as DNA: TGTGCCACTACTCGGGGCGGCGGCACAGATACGCAGTATTTT.

V is TRBV7-3 and J is TRBJ1-1, with 8 bases matching TRBD1. The ends lost 5 bases at V and 7 bases at J; junction bases unmatched: 12. CDR3 length: 15 amino acids. Germline assignment: CDR1 SGHTA and CDR2 FQGTGA. The CDR3 DNA is TGTGCCAGCAGCCTACAGACAGGGGTTTATAGTGAAGCTTTCTTT. This codes for CASSLQTGVYSEAFF. The full variable domain, in which reference TRBV7-3 and TRBJ1-1 provide the parts outside the CDR3, is GAGVSQTPSNKVTEKGKYVELRCDPISGHTALYWYRQSLGQGPEFLIYFQGTGAADDSGLPNDRFFAVRPEGSVSTLKIQRTERGDSAVYLCASSLQTGVYSEAFFGQGTRLTVV.